These 8 T cell receptor beta chains were sequenced from one sample in a study of T cell responses to AZD1222 COVID-19 vaccine. The protocol was immunoSEQ multiplex PCR, while the TCRdb copy is restricted to in-frame clones and leaves out a portion. The sample consists of about 85,000 clones, 86% of them appearing once. This specimen was peripheral blood, taken on day 0 of AZD1222 vaccination. All receptors come from an adult in good health.

The rearrangement joins TRBV7-9 to TRBJ2-2, with 7 bases lining up with TRBD2. The CDR3 is made up of 16 amino acids. The germline V gene has CDR1 SEHNR and CDR2 FQNEAQ (reference sequence). Trimming took 0 bases from V and 4 from J; bases not matched to a gene: 5. The CDR3 DNA reads TGTGCCAGCAGCTTAGCGGGAGGGCCAATCACCGGGGAGCTGTTTTTT. Translated: CASSLAGGPITGELFF.

The V call is TRBV5-1, the J call TRBJ1-1; 8 nucleotides match TRBD1. V lost 2 bases and J lost 3; bases outside the gene matches: 12. CDR3 length: 17 residues. From germline, CDR1 is SGHRS and CDR2 YFSETQ. CDR3 bases: TGCGCCAGCAGCTTTGATTCTACAGGGGGAGCGGACACTGAAGCTTTCTTT. Its protein product is CASSFDSTGGADTEAFF.

The chain uses TRBV5-1 and TRBJ1-1; possibly TRBD1 for D (6 bases). The CDR3 sequence is 15 residues long. Trimming cost V 4 bases and J 0 bases, with 13 bases left between them. The germline V gene encodes CDR1 SGHRS and CDR2 YFSETQ. CDR3 loop: CASSPIGDMNTEAFF. In DNA form, the CDR3 reads TGCGCCAGCAGCCCGATTGGGGACATGAACACTGAAGCTTTCTTT.

The chain carries TRBV28 and TRBJ2-6; 8 bases match TRBD1. V shed 5 bases and J 0 bases; nucleotides not matched to a gene: 9. The germline gives CDR1 MDHEN, CDR2 SYDVKM. The CDR3 loop spans 18 amino acids. CDR3 in amino acids: CASSSPGQVVSGANVLTF. DNA of the CDR3: TGTGCCAGCAGTAGTCCGGGACAGGTGGTCTCTGGGGCCAACGTCCTGACTTTC.

The V call is TRBV27, the J call TRBJ1-4; tentatively, D is TRBD1 (6 bases). The CDR3 is 14 amino acids. Per germline, CDR1 MNHEY and CDR2 SMNVEV (reference sequence). Trimming cost V 6 bases and J 7 bases, with 15 bases left between them. The CDR3 region has the DNA TGTGCCAGCAGGGAGGGGCAGGGGAGTGAAAAACTGTTTTTT. Its translation is CASREGQGSEKLFF.

This chain connects TRBV23-1 to TRBJ2-4; TRBD1 might be the D (6 bases). TRBV23-1 is known as an ORF, though its function is uncertain. The CDR3 has 17 amino acids. V dropped 0 bases and J dropped 1 base, with 13 bases sitting between them. The CDR3 DNA reads TGCGCCAGCAGTCAATCGGGGGCTTGCGGGGCCAAAAACATTCAGTACTTC. Residues: CASSQSGACGAKNIQYF.

The rearrangement joins TRBV3-1 (or the pseudogene TRBV3-2) to TRBJ1-4, with unresolved D. From germline, CDR1 is LGHDT and CDR2 YNNKEL (reference sequence). Trimming removed 4 bases at V and 4 bases at J, with 10 bases between. CDR3 length equals 14 residues. The CDR3 sequence: CASSLRSNNEKLFF. The CDR3 nucleotides read TGTGCCAGCAGCCTTCGGTCGAATAATGAAAAACTGTTTTTT.

The chain has TRBV27 and TRBJ1-3; 7 bases agree with TRBD1. The germline V gene has CDR1 MNHEY and CDR2 SMNVEV (reference sequence). V lost 6 bases and J lost 4; bases outside the gene matches: 3. The CDR3 spans 13 residues. CDR3 coding DNA: TGTGCCAGCAGAGACAGGGAGGGAAACACCATATATTTT. Translating gives CASRDREGNTIYF.